Shown below are 17 T cell receptor beta chains from a single sample sequenced in a study of T cell responses to AZD1222 COVID-19 vaccine. Repertoires were generated with immunoSEQ multiplex PCR, while TCRdb's copy carries only in-frame clones and drops some. The table has roughly 150,000 clones, approximately 94% seen once. The sample here was peripheral blood, taken 28 days after the second AZD1222 dose. All receptors come from an adult who received the AZD1222 COVID-19 vaccine.

The chain uses TRBV7-9 and TRBJ2-7; D not resolved. Per germline, CDR1 SEHNR and CDR2 FQNEAQ (reference sequence). V gave up 3 bases and J gave up 5 bases, with 8 bases separating them. This CDR3 region has 12 residues. The CDR3 sequence: CASSLSANEQYF. The CDR3 DNA reads as TGTGCCAGCAGCTTGAGCGCAAACGAGCAGTACTTC. The variable domain in full, with the rest retrieved from reference TRBV7-9 and TRBJ2-7, is DTGVSQNPRHKITKRGQNVTFRCDPISEHNRLYWYRQTLGQGPEFLTYFQNEAQLEKSRLLSDRFSAERPKGSFSTLEIQRTEQGDSAMYLCASSLSANEQYFGPGTRLTVT.

The V gene is TRBV28, the J gene TRBJ1-1, with D unresolved. This CDR3 contains 15 residues. V gave up 8 bases and J gave up 0 bases, with 16 bases separating them. Germline assignment: CDR1 MDHEN and CDR2 SYDVKM. In DNA, the CDR3 is TGTGCCAGCCAGGTAGGCGGTATCTTGAACACTGAAGCTTTCTTT. Protein product: CASQVGGILNTEAFF.

The chain is built from TRBV5-6 and TRBJ1-2; 10 bases match TRBD1. V gave up 4 bases and J gave up 4 bases; unmatched junction bases: 10. CDR1 and CDR2 from the germline V gene are SGHDT and YYEEEE. CDR3 length: 16 residues. CDR3 sequence (DNA): TGTGCCAGCAGCCCGTACCGGGACAGGGGTGCCTATGGCTACACCTTC. Translation gives CASSPYRDRGAYGYTF. The whole variable domain, remainder taken from reference TRBV5-6 and TRBJ1-2, is DAGVTQSPTHLIKTRGQQVTLRCSPKSGHDTVSWYQQALGQGPQFIFQYYEEEERQRGNFPDRFSGHQFPNYSSELNVNALLLGDSALYLCASSPYRDRGAYGYTFGSGTRLTVV.

V is TRBV19 and J is TRBJ1-3; D remains ambiguous. With 4 bases removed from V and 1 base from J, the gap between germline ends came to 20 bases. This CDR3 is 18 amino acids long. Germline CDR1 reads LNHDA; CDR2 reads SQIVND (reference sequence). For the CDR3, the DNA is TGTGCCAGTAGTACCACTCCGGATCGGGATCGTTCTGGAAACACCATATATTTT. Its protein product is CASSTTPDRDRSGNTIYF. The complete variable domain, with remaining parts taken from reference TRBV19 and TRBJ1-3, reads DGGITQSPKYLFRKEGQNVTLSCEQNLNHDAMYWYRQDPGQGLRLIYYSQIVNDFQKGDIAEGYSVSREKKESFPLTVTSAQKNPTAFYLCASSTTPDRDRSGNTIYFGEGSWLTVV.

V is TRBV27 and J is TRBJ2-7; the match to TRBD2 covers 7 bases. CDR1 and CDR2 (germline): MNHEY, SMNVEV (reference sequence). The CDR3 covers 15 residues. After removal of 3 bases from V and 0 bases from J, the junction contained 5 bases not matched to a gene. The CDR3: CASSFASGPSYEQYF. Written as DNA, the CDR3 is TGTGCCAGCAGTTTTGCTAGCGGTCCCTCCTACGAGCAGTACTTC.

The chain uses TRBV27 and TRBJ2-7; D remains unclear. The CDR3 sequence is 14 residues long. Germline-derived CDR1 and CDR2 are MNHEY and SMNVEV (reference sequence). Trimming cost V 6 bases and J 1 base, with 13 bases left between them. Written as DNA, the CDR3 is TGTGCCAGCAGCCCCTCGGCGAGTTCCTACGAGCAGTACTTC. It specifies CASSPSASSYEQYF.

CDR3 nucleotide sequence: TGTGCCAGCAGTCCGGGTGTGGCAGATACGCAGTATTTT. It yields the protein CASSPGVADTQYF. This sequence joins TRBV5-4 and TRBJ2-3; D unresolved. Trimming shortened V by 5 bases and J by 4 bases, and 11 bases separated the two germline ends. CDR1 SGHNT and CDR2 YYREEE come from the germline V gene (reference sequence). The CDR3 runs 13 residues. Variable domain in full (rest from reference TRBV5-4 and TRBJ2-3): ETGVTQSPTHLIKTRGQQVTLRCSSQSGHNTVSWYQQALGQGPQFIFQYYREEENGRGNFPPRFSGLQFPNYSSELNVNALELDDSALYLCASSPGVADTQYFGPGTRLTVL.

V usage is TRBV4-3 and J usage is TRBJ2-7; TRBD2 agrees at 7 bases. Germline CDR1 LGHNA, CDR2 YSLEER. This CDR3 has 14 residues. Losses at the gene ends were 1 base for V and 2 bases for J; bases not matched to a gene: 2. The CDR3 is CASSQGRGAYEQYF. The CDR3 DNA reads as TGCGCCAGCAGCCAAGGACGGGGGGCCTACGAGCAGTACTTC.

This chain connects TRBV11-2 to TRBJ2-1; D might be TRBD2 (5 bases). Germline CDR1 reads SGHAT; CDR2 reads FQNNGV. Trimming removed 2 bases from V and 10 bases from J, with 21 bases in between. The CDR3 extends over 16 amino acids. As DNA, the CDR3 is TGTGCCAGCAGCTTAAAAAGGGAGTTAACCCGCGGGGAGCAGTTCTTC. Translation gives CASSLKRELTRGEQFF.

The chain couples TRBV18 to TRBJ2-5, with 13 bases matching TRBD2. The germline V gene has CDR1 KGHSH and CDR2 LQKENI. Unmatched junction bases numbered 9, after V lost 0 bases and J lost 5 bases. CDR3 length: 18 amino acids. CDR3: CASSPPWTSGRGWETQYF. In nucleotides, the CDR3 is TGTGCCAGCTCACCACCGTGGACTAGCGGGAGAGGGTGGGAGACCCAGTACTTC. Combining the CDR3 with reference TRBV18 and TRBJ2-5 gives the whole variable domain NAGVMQNPRHLVRRRGQEARLRCSPMKGHSHVYWYRQLPEEGLKFMVYLQKENIIDESGMPKERFSAEFPKEGPSILRIQQVVRGDSAAYFCASSPPWTSGRGWETQYFGPGTRLLVL.

This clone has just one count. The V gene is TRBV5-1, the J gene TRBJ1-4, with TRBD1 matching 9 bases. The V gene end was trimmed by 4 bases and the J gene end by 8 bases; junction bases not matched to a gene: 9. Germline CDR1 SGHRS, CDR2 YFSETQ. The CDR3 totals 15 residues. The CDR3 protein is CASSPQGQGEEKLFF. The CDR3, as DNA: TGCGCCAGCAGCCCTCAGGGACAGGGTGAGGAAAAACTGTTTTTT.

This chain connects TRBV4-1 to TRBJ2-7; D uncertain. The CDR3 spans 14 residues. CDR1 is MGHRA, CDR2 YSYEKL, per germline. The V and J ends lost 1 base and 0 bases respectively, with 7 bases between them. The CDR3 DNA reads as TGCGCCAGCAGCCAAGGAGACACCTCCTACGAGCAGTACTTC. It yields the protein CASSQGDTSYEQYF.

The chain couples TRBV30 to TRBJ1-2; D uncertain. Germline CDR1 is GTSNPN and CDR2 is SVGIG (reference sequence). CDR3 length: 12 amino acids. The germline V and J ends were trimmed by 3 bases and 5 bases, with 10 bases remaining between them. This CDR3 is CAWRHTTYGYTF. CDR3 in DNA: TGTGCCTGGAGACACACAACTTATGGCTACACCTTC.

The chain has TRBV12-3 or TRBV12-4 and TRBJ2-1; tentative D call: TRBD2 (5 bases). Trimming left V 7 bases short and J 5 bases short, with 12 bases between. The CDR3 totals 13 residues. Here the CDR3 reads CASNPGLNNEQFF. The CDR3 DNA is TGTGCCAGCAACCCTGGACTGAACAATGAGCAGTTCTTC.

The chain couples TRBV19 to TRBJ1-5; possibly TRBD1 for D (6 bases). CDR1 is LNHDA, CDR2 SQIVND, per germline (reference sequence). The CDR3 has 15 residues. Trimming removed 0 bases from V and 3 bases from J, with 9 bases in between. CDR3 DNA: TGTGCCAGTAGTATAGACGGACAGCCCAATCAGCCCCAGCATTTT. Amino acid sequence: CASSIDGQPNQPQHF.

The J gene is TRBJ2-1, the V gene TRBV24-1, with 9 nucleotides matching TRBD1. Germline trimming cut 3 bases from V and 12 bases from J; bases unmatched to any gene: 5. Per the germline V gene, CDR1 is KGHDR and CDR2 is SFDVKD. The CDR3 totals 13 residues. The DNA for the CDR3 is TGTGCCACCAGTGATCGACGACAGGGGGGGCAGTTCTTC. Translated: CATSDRRQGGQFF.

This clone showed up just a few times. The chain joins TRBV2 to TRBJ2-7; TRBD2 matches at 9 bases. This CDR3 contains 14 residues. J was trimmed by 4 bases and V by 3 bases; bases with no gene match: 4. Germline V gene sequence: CDR1 SNHLY, CDR2 FYNNEI. The CDR3 sequence is CASSDGGRAYEQYF. In DNA, the CDR3 is TGTGCCAGCAGTGATGGCGGGAGGGCTTACGAGCAGTACTTC.